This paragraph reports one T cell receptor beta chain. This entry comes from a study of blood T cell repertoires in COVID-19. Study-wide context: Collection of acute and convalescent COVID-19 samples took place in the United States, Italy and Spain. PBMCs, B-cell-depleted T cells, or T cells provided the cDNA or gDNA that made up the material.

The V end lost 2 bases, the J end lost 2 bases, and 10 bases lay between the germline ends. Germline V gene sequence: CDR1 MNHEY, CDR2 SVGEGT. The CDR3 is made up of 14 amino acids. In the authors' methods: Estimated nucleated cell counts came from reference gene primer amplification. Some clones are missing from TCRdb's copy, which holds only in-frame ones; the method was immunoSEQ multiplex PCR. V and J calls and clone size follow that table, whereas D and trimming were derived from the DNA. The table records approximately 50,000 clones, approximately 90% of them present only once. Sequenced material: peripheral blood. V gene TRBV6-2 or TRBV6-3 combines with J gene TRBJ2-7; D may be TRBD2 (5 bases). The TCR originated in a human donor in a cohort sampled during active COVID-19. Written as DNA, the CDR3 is TGTGCCAGCAGTTACGGAGGTACAGCCTACGAGCAGTACTTC. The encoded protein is CASSYGGTAYEQYF.